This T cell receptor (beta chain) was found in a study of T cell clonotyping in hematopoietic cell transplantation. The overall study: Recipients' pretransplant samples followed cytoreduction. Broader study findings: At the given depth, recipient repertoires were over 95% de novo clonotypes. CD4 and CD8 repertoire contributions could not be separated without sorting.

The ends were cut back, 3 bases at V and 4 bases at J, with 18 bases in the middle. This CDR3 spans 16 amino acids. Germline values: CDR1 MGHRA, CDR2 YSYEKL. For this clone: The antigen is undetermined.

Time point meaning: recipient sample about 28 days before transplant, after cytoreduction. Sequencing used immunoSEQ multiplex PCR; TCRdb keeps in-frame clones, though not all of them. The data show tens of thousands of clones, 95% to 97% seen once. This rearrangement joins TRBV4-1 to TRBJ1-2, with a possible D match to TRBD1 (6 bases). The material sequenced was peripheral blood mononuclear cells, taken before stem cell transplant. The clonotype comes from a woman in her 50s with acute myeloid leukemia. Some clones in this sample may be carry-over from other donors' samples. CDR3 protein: CASSQTTAGAGYGYTF. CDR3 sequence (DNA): TGCGCCAGCAGCCAGACCACCGCGGGGGCTGGCTATGGCTACACCTTC.